These 13 T cell receptor beta chains were all obtained from the same sample, sequenced in a study of blood T cell repertoires in COVID-19. Only in-frame clones appear in the TCRdb table, and some are missing; sequencing was by immunoSEQ multiplex PCR. The table lists 25,000 to 35,000 clones, almost 90% of them singletons. Input material: peripheral blood. These receptors came from a human donor in a cohort sampled during active COVID-19.

The rearrangement links TRBV5-1 to TRBJ2-7, with D possibly TRBD2 on 7 matching bases. Trimming took off 1 base at V and 3 bases at J, with 14 bases between the two ends. This CDR3 spans 15 amino acids. The germline CDR1 and CDR2 sequences are SGHRS and YFSETQ. The CDR3 sequence is CASSLRRGAIYEQYF. CDR3 nucleotides: TGCGCCAGCAGCTTGCGTCGGGGGGCAATCTACGAGCAGTACTTC.

The chain uses TRBV19 and TRBJ2-3; TRBD2 matches 13 bases. V trimming: 1 base; J trimming: 6 bases; junction bases outside the gene matches: 7. This CDR3 has 17 residues. The germline gives CDR1 LNHDA, CDR2 SQIVND (reference sequence). This CDR3 reads CASSIGLAGGLSDTQYF. The CDR3 nucleotides read TGTGCCAGTAGTATAGGACTAGCGGGGGGCCTGTCGGATACGCAGTATTTT.

V usage is TRBV12-3 or TRBV12-4 and J usage is TRBJ1-1; D is unresolved. The CDR3 covers 13 residues. Trimming took 4 bases from V and 7 from J, leaving 13 bases between them. The CDR3 reads CASSSTRRSEAFF. CDR3 DNA sequence: TGTGCCAGCAGTTCTACACGGAGAAGTGAAGCTTTCTTT.

The chain's CDR3 is CASSWTSTDTQYF. The CDR3 bases are TGTGCCAGTAGTTGGACAAGCACAGATACGCAGTATTTT. V gene TRBV19 combines with J gene TRBJ2-3; a weak D match, TRBD1 (5 bases). The ends were cut back, 5 bases at V and 0 bases at J, with 6 bases in the middle. This CDR3 has 13 residues. CDR1 LNHDA and CDR2 SQIVND come from the germline V gene (reference sequence).

The chain links TRBV19 to TRBJ2-7, with 14 bases matching TRBD2. Trimming cost V 4 bases and J 6 bases; bases outside gene matches: 5. Germline V gene sequence: CDR1 LNHDA, CDR2 SQIVND (reference sequence). This CDR3 has 15 residues. Here the CDR3 reads CASSRTSGGTREQYF. The CDR3 DNA follows: TGTGCCAGTAGTAGGACTAGCGGGGGGACCCGCGAGCAGTACTTC.

The genes are TRBV6-6 and TRBJ2-2; 8 positions match TRBD1. The germline V gene encodes CDR1 MNHNY and CDR2 SVGAGI (reference sequence). The CDR3 runs to 16 residues. V lost 9 bases, J lost 1 base, and 10 bases stayed unmatched. CDR3 sequence: CASLRRTGLNTGELFF. For the CDR3, the DNA is TGTGCCAGTTTGAGACGGACAGGGCTGAACACCGGGGAGCTGTTTTTT.

The gene calls are TRBV7-3 and TRBJ2-2; 8 bases map to TRBD2. CDR1 and CDR2 from the germline V gene are SGHTA and FQGTGA. The CDR3 length is 14 residues. After removal of 5 bases from V and 6 bases from J, the junction contained 5 bases not matched to a gene. The CDR3 DNA follows: TGTGCCAGCAGCACCGGACTAGCTGCCGGGGAGCTGTTTTTT. Translated: CASSTGLAAGELFF. The whole variable domain, remainder taken from reference TRBV7-3 and TRBJ2-2, is GAGVSQTPSNKVTEKGKYVELRCDPISGHTALYWYRQSLGQGPEFLIYFQGTGAADDSGLPNDRFFAVRPEGSVSTLKIQRTERGDSAVYLCASSTGLAAGELFFGEGSRLTVL.

The chain employs TRBV27 and TRBJ1-4; tentatively, D is TRBD1 (6 bases). This CDR3 comprises 15 residues. Trimming left V 2 bases short and J 8 bases short, with 15 bases between. Germline values: CDR1 MNHEY, CDR2 SMNVEV (reference sequence). The CDR3 loop is CASSLGGQPWEKLFF. CDR3 DNA sequence: TGTGCCAGCAGTTTAGGAGGACAGCCTTGGGAAAAACTGTTTTTT. Combining the CDR3 with reference TRBV27 and TRBJ1-4 gives the whole variable domain EAQVTQNPRYLITVTGKKLTVTCSQNMNHEYMSWYRQDPGLGLRQIYYSMNVEVTDKGDVPEGYKVSRKEKRNFPLILESPSPNQTSLYFCASSLGGQPWEKLFFGSGTQLSVL.

The V call is TRBV9, the J call TRBJ1-1; TRBD1 matches 7 bases. The germline V gene has CDR1 SGDLS and CDR2 YYNGEE. The CDR3 runs 13 residues. Trimming cost V 4 bases and J 8 bases; bases outside gene matches: 8. This chain's CDR3 is CASSPHRGREAFF. The CDR3 coding sequence is TGTGCCAGCAGCCCACACAGGGGCAGGGAAGCTTTCTTT.

This clone was observed a handful of times. The chain couples TRBV5-4 to TRBJ2-1; 11 bases line up with TRBD2. Trimming took 4 bases from V and 9 from J; bases not matched to a gene: 6. CDR3 length: 14 amino acids. Germline V gene sequence: CDR1 SGHNT, CDR2 YYREEE (reference sequence). Here the CDR3 reads CASSIAGGRSEQFF. The DNA for the CDR3 is TGTGCCAGCAGCATAGCGGGGGGGAGGAGTGAGCAGTTCTTC.

The chain combines TRBV24-1 with TRBJ2-1, with D perhaps matching TRBD1 (5 bases). With 2 bases removed from V and 6 bases from J, the gap between germline ends came to 10 bases. CDR1 and CDR2 from the germline V gene are KGHDR and SFDVKD. The CDR3 spans 14 residues. The CDR3 DNA reads TGTGCCACCAGTGATTCCCGACAGCGCAATGAGCAGTTCTTC. This translates into CATSDSRQRNEQFF.

The CDR3 region is CASRRTGGGTDTQYF. As DNA, the CDR3 is TGTGCCAGTAGAAGGACAGGGGGTGGAACAGATACGCAGTATTTT. This rearrangement joins TRBV19 to TRBJ2-3; 10 bases fit TRBD1. Trimming removed 6 bases from V and 3 bases from J; junction bases left unmatched: 6. CDR1 LNHDA and CDR2 SQIVND come from the germline V gene (reference sequence). This CDR3 contains 15 residues.

The chain employs TRBV2 and TRBJ1-5, with D unclear. Germline V CDR1 and CDR2: SNHLY, FYNNEI. The germline V and J ends were trimmed by 1 base and 0 bases, with 7 bases remaining between them. CDR3 length: 15 amino acids. The CDR3 region has the DNA TGTGCCAGCAGTGAAGGTGCGTATAGCAATCAGCCCCAGCATTTT. It encodes CASSEGAYSNQPQHF.